This entry is about one TCR beta chain. Its cognate antigen is unknown. Possible read error: a much larger clone is one base away. The record originates from a study of tumor and adjacent non-tumor tissue in lung cancer. Study-level points and caveats: Significantly higher TCR diversity was found in tumor than normal lung.

No cell sorting was done before RNA was extracted from the tissue. The germline gives CDR1 MNHEY, CDR2 SVGEGT. The CDR3 contains 14 residues. Three rounds of nested PCR, following a modified ARM-PCR protocol, produced the TCRbeta library. TCRdb re-called the multiplex PCR reads through MiXCR, storing one row per CDR3 protein. The sample consists of 75,000 to 95,000 distinct CDR3 sequences, around 71% of them appearing once. The sequencing input was lung tumor tissue. The sequence was collected from a man aged 55 to 70 with non-small cell lung cancer. The gene calls are TRBV6-2 or TRBV6-3 and TRBJ2-1; no reliable D call. CDR3 sequence (DNA): TGTGCCGGCAGGACCCAACAGACCAACAATGAGCAGTTCTTC. It encodes CAGRTQQTNNEQFF.